A selection of T cell receptor beta chains follows, all from one sample in a study of blood T cell repertoires in COVID-19. Sequencing was performed with immunoSEQ multiplex PCR; in TCRdb, only in-frame clones are kept and a portion is missing. This sample has a few hundred thousand clones, with about 86% found just once. The material sequenced was peripheral blood. The receptor source for this set is a man in his fifties or sixties with acute or convalescent COVID-19. The CDR3 runs from the conserved cysteine through the conserved F or W. D genes are given only for firm matches. For some rows the clone size is stated as once, few or many, or as a class when expanded; others skip it.

cdr3_aa: CASSPGVANSPLHF
cdr3_nt: TGTGCCAGCAGCCCCGGCGTAGCGAATTCACCCCTCCACTTT
clone_size: NA
d_call: NA
v_call: TRBV9
cdr3_length: 14
j_call: TRBJ1-6

cdr3_aa: CASSQGRRDSYEQYF
cdr3_nt: TGCGCCAGCAGCCAAGGACGGCGGGACTCCTACGAGCAGTACTTC
clone_size: once
d_call: NA
v_call: TRBV4-3
cdr3_length: 15
j_call: TRBJ2-7

cdr3_aa: CASSPGQGFEQYF
cdr3_nt: TGTGCCAGCAGCCCCGGACAGGGTTTCGAGCAGTACTTC
clone_size: NA
d_call: TRBD1
v_call: TRBV9
cdr3_length: 13
j_call: TRBJ2-7

cdr3_aa: CASSPLGGSNQPQHF
cdr3_nt: TGTGCCAGCAGTCCCCTAGGGGGTAGCAATCAGCCCCAGCATTTT
clone_size: few
d_call: NA
v_call: TRBV6-5
cdr3_length: 15
j_call: TRBJ1-5

cdr3_aa: CASSSRAGRAYEQYF
cdr3_nt: TGTGCCAGCAGTTCGCGCGCGGGAAGGGCCTACGAGCAGTACTTC
clone_size: NA
d_call: NA
v_call: TRBV27
cdr3_length: 15
j_call: TRBJ2-7

cdr3_aa: CASSLSPGLGAIDQPQHF
cdr3_nt: TGTGCCAGCAGTTTATCCCCCGGTTTAGGGGCCATCGATCAGCCCCAGCATTTT
clone_size: NA
d_call: NA
v_call: TRBV28
cdr3_length: 18
j_call: TRBJ1-5

cdr3_aa: CASNSFTQPQHF
cdr3_nt: TGTGCCAGCAACTCTTTTACTCAGCCCCAGCATTTT
clone_size: NA
d_call: NA
v_call: TRBV12-3/TRBV12-4
cdr3_length: 12
j_call: TRBJ1-5

cdr3_aa: CASSSGTSGSYGEETQYF
cdr3_nt: TGTGCCAGCAGCTCCGGGACTAGCGGGAGCTACGGTGAAGAGACCCAGTACTTC
clone_size: few
d_call: TRBD2
v_call: TRBV6-2/TRBV6-3
cdr3_length: 18
j_call: TRBJ2-5

cdr3_aa: CASSQTPRVLAGEDEQYF
cdr3_nt: TGCGCCAGCAGCCAAACCCCGAGAGTACTAGCGGGAGAGGACGAGCAGTACTTC
clone_size: NA
d_call: TRBD2
v_call: TRBV5-1
cdr3_length: 18
j_call: TRBJ2-7

cdr3_aa: CASSATGDAEAFF
cdr3_nt: TGTGCCAGCTCAGCCACAGGGGATGCTGAAGCTTTCTTT
clone_size: NA
d_call: TRBD1
v_call: TRBV18
cdr3_length: 13
j_call: TRBJ1-1

cdr3_aa: CASSETGNTQYF
cdr3_nt: TGTGCCAGCAGTGAGACAGGGAATACGCAGTATTTT
clone_size: NA
d_call: TRBD1
v_call: TRBV28
cdr3_length: 12
j_call: TRBJ2-3

cdr3_aa: CASSRTSGSGQEQFF
cdr3_nt: TGCGCCAGCAGCCGAACTAGCGGGTCGGGCCAGGAGCAGTTCTTC
clone_size: NA
d_call: TRBD2
v_call: TRBV4-3
cdr3_length: 15
j_call: TRBJ2-1

cdr3_aa: CASNVQQSWTEAFF
cdr3_nt: TGTGCCAGCAACGTGCAACAGTCGTGGACTGAAGCTTTCTTT
clone_size: NA
d_call: NA
v_call: TRBV6-5
cdr3_length: 14
j_call: TRBJ1-1

cdr3_aa: CASSLGLAGGRPYNEQFF
cdr3_nt: TGTGCCAGCAGCCTCGGACTAGCGGGAGGCCGACCTTACAATGAGCAGTTCTTC
clone_size: few
d_call: TRBD2
v_call: TRBV27
cdr3_length: 18
j_call: TRBJ2-1

cdr3_aa: CAWSHSGSTVVDSPLHF
cdr3_nt: TGTGCCTGGAGCCACTCGGGGTCTACGGTTGTTGATTCACCCCTCCACTTT
clone_size: NA
d_call: NA
v_call: TRBV30
cdr3_length: 17
j_call: TRBJ1-6

cdr3_aa: CASSRDPSGEQYF
cdr3_nt: TGCGCCAGCAGCAGAGATCCGTCGGGGGAGCAGTACTTC
clone_size: once
d_call: NA
v_call: TRBV5-1
cdr3_length: 13
j_call: TRBJ2-7

cdr3_aa: CASSLRDTQYF
cdr3_nt: TGTGCCAGCAGCCTTCGGGATACGCAGTATTTT
clone_size: NA
d_call: NA
v_call: TRBV6-5
cdr3_length: 11
j_call: TRBJ2-3

cdr3_aa: CASRGTGGNTGELFF
cdr3_nt: TGTGCCAGCAGGGGCACAGGGGGGAACACCGGGGAGCTGTTTTTT
clone_size: NA
d_call: TRBD1
v_call: TRBV7-6
cdr3_length: 15
j_call: TRBJ2-2

cdr3_aa: CASKPPGTGHMNTEAFF
cdr3_nt: TGTGCCAGTAAACCGCCCGGGACAGGACATATGAACACTGAAGCTTTCTTT
clone_size: NA
d_call: TRBD1
v_call: TRBV25-1
cdr3_length: 17
j_call: TRBJ1-1

cdr3_aa: CASSYSKGLAGFQETQYF
cdr3_nt: TGTGCCAGCAGTTACTCGAAGGGACTAGCGGGTTTCCAAGAGACCCAGTACTTC
clone_size: few
d_call: TRBD2
v_call: TRBV6-2/TRBV6-3
cdr3_length: 18
j_call: TRBJ2-5

cdr3_aa: CASSLTRNTDTQYF
cdr3_nt: TGTGCCAGCAGCTTAACCAGGAACACAGATACGCAGTATTTT
clone_size: NA
d_call: NA
v_call: TRBV11-3
cdr3_length: 14
j_call: TRBJ2-3

cdr3_aa: CASSSGTGANYGYTF
cdr3_nt: TGTGCCAGTAGTTCCGGGACGGGAGCTAACTATGGCTACACCTTC
clone_size: NA
d_call: NA
v_call: TRBV19
cdr3_length: 15
j_call: TRBJ1-2

cdr3_aa: CASSSYRDQPQHF
cdr3_nt: TGTGCCAGCAGCTCGTACCGAGATCAGCCCCAGCATTTT
clone_size: NA
d_call: NA
v_call: TRBV7-2
cdr3_length: 13
j_call: TRBJ1-5

cdr3_aa: CASSLRTSDEQYF
cdr3_nt: TGTGCCAGCTCCTTGAGGACTAGCGACGAGCAGTACTTC
clone_size: NA
d_call: TRBD2
v_call: TRBV27
cdr3_length: 13
j_call: TRBJ2-7

cdr3_aa: CASSLGGNTGELFF
cdr3_nt: TGTGCCAGCAGCTTAGGAGGGAACACCGGGGAGCTGTTTTTT
clone_size: NA
d_call: NA
v_call: TRBV7-9
cdr3_length: 14
j_call: TRBJ2-2

cdr3_aa: CASIGPAPLYEQYF
cdr3_nt: TGTGCCAGCATTGGGCCGGCTCCTCTATACGAGCAGTACTTC
clone_size: NA
d_call: NA
v_call: TRBV28
cdr3_length: 14
j_call: TRBJ2-7

cdr3_aa: CASSATSGEAYEQYF
cdr3_nt: TGTGCCAGCTCGGCTACTAGCGGAGAAGCCTACGAGCAGTACTTC
clone_size: NA
d_call: TRBD2
v_call: TRBV18
cdr3_length: 15
j_call: TRBJ2-7

cdr3_aa: CASSTEVMNTEAFF
cdr3_nt: TGTGCCAGTTCGACAGAAGTCATGAACACTGAAGCTTTCTTT
clone_size: NA
d_call: NA
v_call: TRBV19
cdr3_length: 14
j_call: TRBJ1-1

cdr3_aa: CASSLTGGNTIYF
cdr3_nt: TGTGCCAGCAGCCTCACCGGGGGAAACACCATATATTTT
clone_size: NA
d_call: NA
v_call: TRBV5-6
cdr3_length: 13
j_call: TRBJ1-3

cdr3_aa: CASSFKSGRASSSYNEQFF
cdr3_nt: TGTGCCAGCAGTTTTAAAAGCGGGAGGGCCTCGAGCTCCTACAATGAGCAGTTCTTC
clone_size: NA
d_call: TRBD2
v_call: TRBV28
cdr3_length: 19
j_call: TRBJ2-1

cdr3_aa: CASSQDSLPGTDTQYF
cdr3_nt: TGCGCCAGCAGCCAAGATTCCCTACCTGGCACAGATACGCAGTATTTT
clone_size: NA
d_call: NA
v_call: TRBV4-3
cdr3_length: 16
j_call: TRBJ2-3

cdr3_aa: CASSLAQGYEQFF
cdr3_nt: TGTGCCAGCAGCTTAGCTCAGGGGTATGAGCAGTTCTTC
clone_size: NA
d_call: NA
v_call: TRBV7-6
cdr3_length: 13
j_call: TRBJ2-1

cdr3_aa: CASSLSDRFATNEKLFF
cdr3_nt: TGTGCCAGCAGCTTATCGGACAGGTTTGCAACTAATGAAAAACTGTTTTTT
clone_size: once
d_call: TRBD1
v_call: TRBV13
cdr3_length: 17
j_call: TRBJ1-4

cdr3_aa: CASRTTGSNEKLFF
cdr3_nt: TGTGCCAGTAGGACGACAGGCTCAAATGAAAAACTGTTTTTT
clone_size: NA
d_call: NA
v_call: TRBV19
cdr3_length: 14
j_call: TRBJ1-4

cdr3_aa: CASSGGGPYSNQPQHF
cdr3_nt: TGTGCCAGTAGCGGCGGCGGCCCTTATAGCAATCAGCCCCAGCATTTT
clone_size: NA
d_call: NA
v_call: TRBV19
cdr3_length: 16
j_call: TRBJ1-5

cdr3_aa: CASSLVSGGGMWTEAFF
cdr3_nt: TGTGCCAGCAGTTTAGTTTCAGGGGGCGGGATGTGGACTGAAGCTTTCTTT
clone_size: NA
d_call: TRBD1
v_call: TRBV28
cdr3_length: 17
j_call: TRBJ1-1